This T cell receptor (beta chain) was found in a study of blood T cell repertoires in COVID-19. The table lists this clone with a count of one. Profiled with immunoSEQ multiplex PCR; TCRdb holds only in-frame clones, not every one. The sample includes 140,000 to 150,000 clones, roughly nine tenths of them seen just once. The receptor was isolated from a human donor in a cohort sampled during active COVID-19. What was sequenced was peripheral blood.

CDR3 sequence: CASSYSTGAPGNTIYF. Written as DNA, the CDR3 is TGTGCCAGCAGTTACTCGACAGGTGCCCCTGGAAACACCATATATTTT. The chain joins TRBV6-5 to TRBJ1-3, with a tentative D call TRBD1 (6 bases). Germline V gives CDR1 MNHEY, CDR2 SVGAGI. Deletions cut 0 bases from V and 2 bases from J, with 11 bases between. The CDR3 loop spans 16 amino acids.